The 18 T cell receptor beta chains below all came from one sample that was sequenced in a study of T cell repertoires in cytomegalovirus infection (dated by TCRdb to 2018 to 2020). The antigens these receptors bind are not known. Reads for this sample came from an Illumina HiSeq 1500. In-frame beta chains were kept once TCRdb had trimmed the public reads at Q25 with fastp and called clones with MiXCR. Every CDR3 protein is listed once, alongside the most common genes and DNA of its rows. For this sample there are fewer than 950,000 distinct CDR3 sequences; 32% appear just once. Together, the top ten hold roughly 12% of the sample. The treatment or condition label corresponds to: in vitro stimulation with specific CMV peptide epitopes to enrich CMV-specific T cells. Material: cultured CD8+ T cells from PBMCs, obtained from culture after CMV antigen stimulation. The receptors here all came from a human donor in good health (CMV status not recorded). Some clones in this sample may be carry-over from other donors' samples.

The rearrangement joins TRBV4-1 to TRBJ2-7, with 8 bases matching TRBD1. The CDR3 covers 13 residues. With 2 bases clipped from V and 4 bases from J, the junction kept 1 base outside the gene matches. From germline, CDR1 is MGHRA and CDR2 YSYEKL. CDR3 sequence (DNA): TGCGCCAGCAGCCAATGGGACAGGTACGAGCAGTACTTC. Translation: CASSQWDRYEQYF.

V is TRBV6-6 and J is TRBJ2-1; 9 bases match TRBD2. Germline V gene data show CDR1 as MNHNY and CDR2 as SVGAGI (reference sequence). The length of the CDR3 is 15 residues. J lost 4 bases, V lost 7 bases, and 8 bases had no gene match. Written as DNA, the CDR3 is TGTGCCAGCATCATAGCGGGGGCCCGGTACAATGAGCAGTTCTTC. Residues: CASIIAGARYNEQFF.

This clonotype showed up many times. The J gene is TRBJ1-1, the V gene TRBV7-8; no definite D call. This CDR3 region has 12 residues. Per the germline V gene, CDR1 is SGHVS and CDR2 is FQNEAQ. V lost 5 bases and J 7 bases, leaving 11 bases between the germline ends. The CDR3 loop is CASSPALNEAFF. The CDR3 DNA follows: TGTGCCAGCAGCCCTGCCCTTAATGAAGCTTTCTTT.

This chain joins TRBV12-3 or TRBV12-4 and TRBJ1-2; D ambiguous. The CDR3 length is 13 residues. With 5 bases removed from V and 7 bases from J, the gap between germline ends came to 14 bases. The CDR3 region is CASSPEGGFGYTF. In DNA form, the CDR3 reads TGTGCCAGCAGTCCTGAGGGAGGATTTGGCTACACCTTC.

There are a few counts of this clonotype. This sequence joins TRBV12-3 or TRBV12-4 and TRBJ2-2, with unresolved D. V lost 6 bases, J lost 4 bases, and 12 bases lay in between. There are 14 residues in the CDR3. Here the CDR3 DNA reads TGTGCCAGCAGCCTAACAGCTCCCACCGGGGAGCTGTTTTTT. Its protein is CASSLTAPTGELFF.

This clonotype was recorded a few times. CDR3 protein: CATSTSGGPSSYNEQFF. The CDR3 region has the DNA TGTGCCACTTCGACTAGCGGGGGCCCTAGCTCCTACAATGAGCAGTTCTTC. The chain employs TRBV19 and TRBJ2-1, with TRBD2 identical over 12 bases. From germline, CDR1 is LNHDA and CDR2 SQIVND (reference sequence). The CDR3 is made up of 17 amino acids. J lost 0 bases, V lost 10 bases, and 10 bases had no gene match.

V and J are TRBV27 and TRBJ2-3, with TRBD2 matching over 10 bases. The CDR3 is made up of 15 amino acids. V gave up 7 bases and J gave up 1 base; unmatched junction bases: 5. Per germline, CDR1 MNHEY and CDR2 SMNVEV (reference sequence). This CDR3 is CASNQLAGGTDTQYF. CDR3 DNA: TGTGCCAGCAACCAGCTAGCGGGGGGCACAGATACGCAGTATTTT.

A few counts support this clonotype. This chain connects TRBV12-3 or TRBV12-4 to TRBJ1-2; 9 bases match TRBD1. The J segment lost 6 bases and the V segment lost 5 bases, leaving 13 bases of the junction unmatched. This CDR3 is 16 amino acids long. For the CDR3, the DNA is TGTGCCAGCAGTCCCCCCCTACAGGGGGCGCAGAATGGCTACACCTTC. Protein sequence: CASSPPLQGAQNGYTF.

The chain is built from TRBV6-2 or TRBV6-3 and TRBJ1-5; tentatively, D is TRBD1 (5 bases). V lost 2 bases and J lost 5, with 13 bases in between. Germline V gene data show CDR1 as MNHEY and CDR2 as SVGEGT. The CDR3 loop spans 15 amino acids. CDR3 in amino acids: CASSYGAGTYQPQHF. DNA of the CDR3: TGTGCCAGCAGTTACGGCGCAGGGACGTATCAGCCCCAGCATTTT.

There are a few counts of this clonotype. The chain recombines TRBV2 with TRBJ2-5, with TRBD2 matching 14 bases. Germline CDR1 SNHLY, CDR2 FYNNEI. With 9 bases clipped from V and 5 bases from J, the junction kept 5 bases outside the gene matches. This CDR3 spans 14 amino acids. CDR3 sequence (DNA): TGTGCCAGTACCGGGACTAGCGGGGGTGAGACCCAGTACTTC. Encoded protein: CASTGTSGGETQYF. Looking up the rest from reference TRBV2 and TRBJ2-5 gives the full variable domain: EPEVTQTPSHQVTQMGQEVILRCVPISNHLYFYWYRQILGQKVEFLVSFYNNEISEKSEIFDDQFSVERPDGSNFTLKIRSTKLEDSAMYFCASTGTSGGETQYFGPGTRLLVL.

This clonotype has just a few counts. V is TRBV6-1 and J is TRBJ2-7; D is perhaps TRBD2 (5 bases). The V and J ends lost 5 bases and 3 bases respectively, with 11 bases between them. Looked up from germline, CDR1 is MNHNS and CDR2 is SASEGT. The CDR3 runs 13 residues. Here the CDR3 DNA reads TGTGCCAGCAGTTCGGGGAACCTCTACGAGCAGTACTTC. Amino acids: CASSSGNLYEQYF.

This clonotype was observed at least ten times. This rearrangement joins TRBV5-5 to TRBJ2-3; 9 nucleotides match TRBD2. Looked up from germline, CDR1 is SGHKS and CDR2 is YYEKEE (reference sequence). This CDR3 has 17 residues. V lost 1 base to trimming and J lost 4 bases; unmatched junction nucleotides: 10. The CDR3 coding sequence is TGTGCCAGCAGCTTGTTTGGGGCGGGGGGGCTTCCAGATACGCAGTATTTT. This codes for CASSLFGAGGLPDTQYF.

V usage is TRBV27 and J usage is TRBJ1-1; D is perhaps TRBD1 (5 bases). Germline V gives CDR1 MNHEY, CDR2 SMNVEV (reference sequence). The CDR3 is 15 residues long. Trimming left V 6 bases short and J 4 bases short, with 18 bases between. CDR3 nucleotide sequence: TGTGCCAGCAGACCCCTTGGGGGGAGGGGCACTGAAGCTTTCTTT. Residues: CASRPLGGRGTEAFF.

This clonotype was seen many times. DNA of the CDR3: TGTGCCAGCAGCTTACCCCCAGAGGATGGGGCCAACGTCCTGACTTTC. Amino acids: CASSLPPEDGANVLTF. The chain carries TRBV7-9 and TRBJ2-6; D is unclear. The germline gives CDR1 SEHNR, CDR2 FQNEAQ (reference sequence). The germline V and J ends were trimmed by 2 bases and 3 bases, with 11 bases remaining between them. This CDR3 comprises 16 residues.

The rearrangement joins TRBV6-1 to TRBJ1-2; tentative D call: TRBD1 (5 bases). The CDR3 contains 13 residues. CDR1 is MNHNS, CDR2 SASEGT, per germline. Trimming took 7 bases from V and 8 from J, leaving 17 bases between them. This chain's CDR3 is CASTTVHHWGYTF. For the CDR3, the DNA is TGTGCCAGCACGACAGTGCATCATTGGGGCTACACCTTC.

In its sample, this clonotype was seen a few times. The chain links TRBV6-5 to TRBJ2-7; D is perhaps TRBD2 (6 bases). Per the germline V gene, CDR1 is MNHEY and CDR2 is SVGAGI. With 3 bases removed from V and 7 bases from J, the gap between germline ends came to 22 bases. The CDR3 length is 16 residues. The CDR3 loop reads CASSYGVISGREEQYF. The CDR3 nucleotides read TGTGCCAGCAGTTATGGAGTTATATCAGGACGGGAGGAGCAGTACTTC.

The CDR3, as DNA: TGTGCCAGCAGCACGGGACCAGCGGGCGAGACCCAGTACTTC. Its protein product is CASSTGPAGETQYF. The V gene is TRBV7-3, the J gene TRBJ2-5; D might be TRBD2 (6 bases). Trimming pared 5 bases from V and 5 bases from J, leaving 15 bases between. CDR1 and CDR2 (germline): SGHTA, FQGTGA. The CDR3 extends over 14 amino acids.

The V call is TRBV19, the J call TRBJ1-5; D call uncertain. The CDR3 is 15 residues long. V lost 2 bases and J lost 0, with 8 bases in between. Germline CDR1 and CDR2: LNHDA and SQIVND (reference sequence). The CDR3 nucleotides read TGTGCCAGTAGTATATGGACGGATAGCAATCAGCCCCAGCATTTT. Its translation: CASSIWTDSNQPQHF. Based on the CDR3 plus reference TRBV19 and TRBJ1-5, the full variable domain is DGGITQSPKYLFRKEGQNVTLSCEQNLNHDAMYWYRQDPGQGLRLIYYSQIVNDFQKGDIAEGYSVSREKKESFPLTVTSAQKNPTAFYLCASSIWTDSNQPQHFGDGTRLSIL.